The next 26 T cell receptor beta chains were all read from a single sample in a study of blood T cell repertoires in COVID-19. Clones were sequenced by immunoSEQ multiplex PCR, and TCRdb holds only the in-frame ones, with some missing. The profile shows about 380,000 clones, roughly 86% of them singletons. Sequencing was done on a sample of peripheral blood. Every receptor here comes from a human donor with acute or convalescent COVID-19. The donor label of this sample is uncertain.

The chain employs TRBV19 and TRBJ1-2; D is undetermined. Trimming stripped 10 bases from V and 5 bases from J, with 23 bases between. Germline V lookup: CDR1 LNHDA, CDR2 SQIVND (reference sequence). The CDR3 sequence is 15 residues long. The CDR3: CATAPGSWSGYGYTF. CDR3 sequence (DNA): TGTGCCACCGCCCCGGGATCTTGGTCGGGATATGGCTACACCTTC.

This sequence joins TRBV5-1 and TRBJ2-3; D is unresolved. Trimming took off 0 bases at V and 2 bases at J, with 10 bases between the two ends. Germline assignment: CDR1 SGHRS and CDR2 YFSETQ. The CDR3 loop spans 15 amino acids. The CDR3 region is CASSLALFVTDTQYF. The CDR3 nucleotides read TGCGCCAGCAGCTTGGCTTTGTTCGTCACAGATACGCAGTATTTT.

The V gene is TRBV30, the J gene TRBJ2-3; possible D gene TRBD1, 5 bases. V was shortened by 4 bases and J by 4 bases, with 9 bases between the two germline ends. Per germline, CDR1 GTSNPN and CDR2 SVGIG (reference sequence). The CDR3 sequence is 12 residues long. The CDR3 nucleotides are TGTGCCTGGACAGGGAATGCAGATACGCAGTATTTT. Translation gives CAWTGNADTQYF.

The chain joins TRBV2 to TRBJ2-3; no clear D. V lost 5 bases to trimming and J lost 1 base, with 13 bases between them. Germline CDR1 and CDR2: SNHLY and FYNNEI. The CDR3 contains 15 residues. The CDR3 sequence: CASSLEPPRTDTQYF. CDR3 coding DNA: TGTGCCAGCAGTCTAGAACCCCCACGCACAGATACGCAGTATTTT.

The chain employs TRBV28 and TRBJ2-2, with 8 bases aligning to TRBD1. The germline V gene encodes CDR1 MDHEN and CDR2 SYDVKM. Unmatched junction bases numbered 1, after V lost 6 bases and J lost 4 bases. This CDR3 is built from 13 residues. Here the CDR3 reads CASRQGGTGELFF. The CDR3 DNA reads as TGTGCCAGCAGACAGGGGGGCACCGGGGAGCTGTTTTTT.

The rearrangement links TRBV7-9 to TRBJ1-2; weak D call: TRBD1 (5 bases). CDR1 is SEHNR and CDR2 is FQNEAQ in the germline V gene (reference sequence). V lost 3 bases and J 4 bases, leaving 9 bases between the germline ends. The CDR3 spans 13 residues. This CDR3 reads CASSFDSRYGYTF. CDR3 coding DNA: TGTGCCAGCAGCTTCGACAGCCGCTATGGCTACACCTTC. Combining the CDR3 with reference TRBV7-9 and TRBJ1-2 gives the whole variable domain DTGVSQNPRHKITKRGQNVTFRCDPISEHNRLYWYRQTLGQGPEFLTYFQNEAQLEKSRLLSDRFSAERPKGSFSTLEIQRTEQGDSAMYLCASSFDSRYGYTFGSGTRLTVV.

This CDR3 reads CASSLRLVAGGGQPQHF. CDR3 DNA: TGTGCCAGCAGCTTGAGGTTGGTGGCAGGGGGCGGTCAGCCCCAGCATTTT. The chain links TRBV5-6 to TRBJ1-5; 8 nucleotides align to TRBD1. This CDR3 has 17 amino acids. CDR1 is SGHDT, CDR2 YYEEEE, per germline. Germline trimming cut 1 base from V and 6 bases from J; bases unmatched to any gene: 12.

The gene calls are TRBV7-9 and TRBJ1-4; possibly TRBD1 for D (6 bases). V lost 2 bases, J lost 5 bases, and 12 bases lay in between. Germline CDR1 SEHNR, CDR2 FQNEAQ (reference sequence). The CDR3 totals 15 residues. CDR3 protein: CASSLKTGLNEKLFF. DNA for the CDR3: TGTGCCAGCAGCTTAAAAACAGGGTTAAATGAAAAACTGTTTTTT.

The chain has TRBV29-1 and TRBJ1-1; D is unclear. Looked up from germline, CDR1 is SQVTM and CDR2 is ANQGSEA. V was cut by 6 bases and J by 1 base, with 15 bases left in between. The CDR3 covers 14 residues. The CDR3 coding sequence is TGCAGCGTCCGAAGGGAGGGTCCGAACACTGAAGCTTTCTTT. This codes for CSVRREGPNTEAFF.

The CDR3, as DNA: TGTGCCAGCTCACTGACCGGGACACAGAACACTGAAGCTTTCTTT. Translated: CASSLTGTQNTEAFF. The V gene is TRBV18, the J gene TRBJ1-1; D may be TRBD1 (6 bases). Trimming removed 4 bases at V and 1 base at J, with 13 bases between. This CDR3 has 15 amino acids. Per the germline V gene, CDR1 is KGHSH and CDR2 is LQKENI.

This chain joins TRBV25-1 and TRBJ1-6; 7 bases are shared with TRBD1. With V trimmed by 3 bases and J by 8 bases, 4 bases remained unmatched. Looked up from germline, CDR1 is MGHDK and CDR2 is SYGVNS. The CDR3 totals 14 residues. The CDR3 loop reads CASSERRGHSPLHF. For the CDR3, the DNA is TGTGCCAGCAGTGAGAGGAGGGGGCATTCACCCCTCCACTTT. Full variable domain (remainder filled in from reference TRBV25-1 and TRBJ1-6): EADIYQTPRYLVIGTGKKITLECSQTMGHDKMYWYQQDPGMELHLIHYSYGVNSTEKGDLSSESTVSRIRTEHFPLTLESARPSHTSQYLCASSERRGHSPLHFGNGTRLTVT.

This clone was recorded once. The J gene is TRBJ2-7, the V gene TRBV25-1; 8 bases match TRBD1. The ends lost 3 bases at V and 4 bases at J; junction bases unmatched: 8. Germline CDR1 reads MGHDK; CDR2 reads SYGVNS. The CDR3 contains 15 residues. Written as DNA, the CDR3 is TGTGCCAGCAGTGACCCGCAGGGGGCGAAGTACGAGCAGTACTTC. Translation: CASSDPQGAKYEQYF.

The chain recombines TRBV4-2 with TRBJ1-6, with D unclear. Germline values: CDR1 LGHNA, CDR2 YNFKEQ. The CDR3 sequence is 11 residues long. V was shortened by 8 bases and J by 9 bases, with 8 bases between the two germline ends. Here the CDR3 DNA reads TGTGCCAGCGGCCCGGGTTCACCCCTCCACTTT. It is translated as CASGPGSPLHF.

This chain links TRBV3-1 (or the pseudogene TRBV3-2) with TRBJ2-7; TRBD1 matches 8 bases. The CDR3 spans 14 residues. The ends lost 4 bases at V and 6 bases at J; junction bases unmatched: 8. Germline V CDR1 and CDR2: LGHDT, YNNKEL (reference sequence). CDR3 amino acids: CASSPLGQGGEQYF. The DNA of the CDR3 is TGTGCCAGCAGCCCCCTTGGACAGGGCGGCGAGCAGTACTTC.

CDR3 sequence reads: CASSLVAGGPGEQFF. CDR3 sequence (DNA): TGTGCCAGCAGCTTAGTGGCGGGAGGGCCCGGTGAGCAGTTCTTC. The gene calls are TRBV7-7 and TRBJ2-1, with 9 bases that match TRBD2. This CDR3 contains 15 residues. Germline V gene lookup returns CDR1 SSHAT and CDR2 FNYEAQ (reference sequence). The trim removed 1 base at V and 9 bases at J, leaving 7 bases unmatched. Drawing the rest from reference TRBV7-7 and TRBJ2-1, the complete variable domain is GAGVSQSPRYKVTKRGQDVTLRCDPISSHATLYWYQQALGQGPEFLTYFNYEAQPDKSGLPSDRFSAERPEGSISTLTIQRTEQRDSAMYRCASSLVAGGPGEQFFGPGTRLTVL.

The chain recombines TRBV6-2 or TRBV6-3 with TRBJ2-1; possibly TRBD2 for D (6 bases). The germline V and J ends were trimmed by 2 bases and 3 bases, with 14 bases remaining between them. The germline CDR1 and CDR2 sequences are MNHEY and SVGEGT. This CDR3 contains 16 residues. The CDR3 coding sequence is TGTGCCAGCAGTTACCCGACTAGTTCAGACTACAATGAGCAGTTCTTC. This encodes CASSYPTSSDYNEQFF.

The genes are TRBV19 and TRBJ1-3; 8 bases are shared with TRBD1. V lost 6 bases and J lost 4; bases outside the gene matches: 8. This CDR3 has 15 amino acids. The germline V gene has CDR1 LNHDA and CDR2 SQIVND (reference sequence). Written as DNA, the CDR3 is TGTGCCAGTAGAAGGGACAGGTCGGCGGGAAACACCATATATTTT. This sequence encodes CASRRDRSAGNTIYF.

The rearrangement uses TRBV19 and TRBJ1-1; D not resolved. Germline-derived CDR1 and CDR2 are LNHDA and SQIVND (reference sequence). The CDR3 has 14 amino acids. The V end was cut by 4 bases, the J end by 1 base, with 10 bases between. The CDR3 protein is CASSTYRKNTEAFF. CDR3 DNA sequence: TGTGCCAGTAGTACCTACAGAAAGAACACTGAAGCTTTCTTT.

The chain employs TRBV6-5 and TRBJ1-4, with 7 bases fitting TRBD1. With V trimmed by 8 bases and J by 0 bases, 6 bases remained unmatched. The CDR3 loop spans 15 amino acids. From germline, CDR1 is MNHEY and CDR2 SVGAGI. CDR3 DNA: TGTGCCAGCGCTCTCGGGACAGCAACTAATGAAAAACTGTTTTTT. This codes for CASALGTATNEKLFF.

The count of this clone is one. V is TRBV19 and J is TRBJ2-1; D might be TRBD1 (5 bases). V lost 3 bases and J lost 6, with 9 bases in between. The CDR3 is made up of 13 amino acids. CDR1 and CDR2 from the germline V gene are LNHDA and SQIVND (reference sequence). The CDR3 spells CASSIDRFNEQFF. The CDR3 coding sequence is TGTGCCAGTAGTATCGACAGATTCAATGAGCAGTTCTTC.

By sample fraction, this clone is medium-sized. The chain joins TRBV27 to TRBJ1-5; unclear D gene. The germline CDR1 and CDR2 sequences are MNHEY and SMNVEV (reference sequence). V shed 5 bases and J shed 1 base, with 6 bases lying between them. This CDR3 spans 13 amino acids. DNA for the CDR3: TGTGCCAGCAGTCTCTTGAGCAATCAGCCCCAGCATTTT. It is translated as CASSLLSNQPQHF.

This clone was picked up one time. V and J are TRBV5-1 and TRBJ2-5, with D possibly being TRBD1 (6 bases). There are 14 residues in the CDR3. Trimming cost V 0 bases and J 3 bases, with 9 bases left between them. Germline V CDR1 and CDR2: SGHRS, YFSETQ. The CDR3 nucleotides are TGCGCCAGCAGCTTGGGGGGGCCAGAAGAGACCCAGTACTTC. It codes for CASSLGGPEETQYF. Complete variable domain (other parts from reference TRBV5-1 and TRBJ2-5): KAGVTQTPRYLIKTRGQQVTLSCSPISGHRSVSWYQQTPGQGLQFLFEYFSETQRNKGNFPGRFSGRQFSNSRSEMNVSTLELGDSALYLCASSLGGPEETQYFGPGTRLLVL.

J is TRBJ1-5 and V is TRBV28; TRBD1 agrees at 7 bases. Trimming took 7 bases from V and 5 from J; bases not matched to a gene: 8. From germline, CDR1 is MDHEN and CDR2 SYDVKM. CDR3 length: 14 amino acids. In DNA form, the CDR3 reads TGTGCCAGCAAACAGGGGCGCCGAGATCAGCCCCAGCATTTT. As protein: CASKQGRRDQPQHF.

CDR3 sequence reads: CASSIGENTEAFF. The CDR3 nucleotides read TGTGCCAGCTCAATAGGGGAGAACACTGAAGCTTTCTTT. The chain links TRBV18 to TRBJ1-1; D possibly corresponds to TRBD1 (5 bases). The germline V gene encodes CDR1 KGHSH and CDR2 LQKENI. Trimming shortened V by 5 bases and J by 1 base, and 8 bases separated the two germline ends. The CDR3 covers 13 residues.

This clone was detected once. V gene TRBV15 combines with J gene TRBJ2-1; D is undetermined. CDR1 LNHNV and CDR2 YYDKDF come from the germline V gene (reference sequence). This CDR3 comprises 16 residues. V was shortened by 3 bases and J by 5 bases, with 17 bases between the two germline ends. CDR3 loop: CATSRLDTTPHNEQFF. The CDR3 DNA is TGTGCCACCAGCAGGCTCGACACGACGCCCCACAATGAGCAGTTCTTC.

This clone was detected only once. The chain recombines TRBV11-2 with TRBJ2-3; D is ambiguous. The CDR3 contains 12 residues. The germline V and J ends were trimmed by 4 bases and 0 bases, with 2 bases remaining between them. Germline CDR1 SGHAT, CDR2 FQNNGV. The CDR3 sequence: CASSSSTDTQYF. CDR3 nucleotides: TGTGCCAGCAGCTCTAGCACAGATACGCAGTATTTT.